Presented here are 17 T cell receptor beta chains from one specimen sequenced in a study of Ad26.COV2.S vaccination and SARS-CoV-2 variants. Treatment meaning: 15 to 20 received Ad26.COV2.S at low or high dose, single or two shots; roughly 5 received placebo; per-sample allocation not given. Sampling was done on day 63 after the first vaccine or placebo injection. Method: immunoSEQ multiplex PCR; TCRdb's copy keeps in-frame clones and lacks some. The sample consists of hundreds of thousands of clones, roughly 90% of them appearing once. The sequenced sample was peripheral blood, obtained in a trial of Ad26.COV2.S vaccine versus placebo. Receptors originate from a person aged 18-65 years who received the Ad26.COV2.S COVID-19 vaccine or a placebo.

The CDR3 reads CASSGGTSTSYEQYF. CDR3 sequence (DNA): TGTGCCAGCAGTGGCGGGACCTCTACTTCCTACGAGCAGTACTTC. The chain employs TRBV2 and TRBJ2-7; D perhaps matches TRBD2 (6 bases). V lost 4 bases to trimming and J lost 1 base, with 14 bases between them. This CDR3 has 15 amino acids. Germline CDR1 is SNHLY and CDR2 is FYNNEI.

The chain uses TRBV4-2 and TRBJ2-6; D not certain. CDR3 length equals 16 residues. The germline V gene encodes CDR1 LGHNA and CDR2 YNFKEQ. The germline V and J ends were trimmed by 0 bases and 0 bases, with 6 bases remaining between them. The CDR3 DNA reads TGTGCCAGCAGCCAAGAGAGTCTCTCTGGGGCCAACGTCCTGACTTTC. Encoded protein: CASSQESLSGANVLTF.

The chain uses TRBV18 and TRBJ1-5; 12 nucleotides agree with TRBD1. Trimming at V came to 3 bases and at J to 2 bases, leaving 5 bases not matched to a gene. The germline CDR1 and CDR2 sequences are KGHSH and LQKENI. There are 17 residues in the CDR3. The CDR3 coding sequence is TGTGCCAGCTCACCCGGGACAGGGGGCTTTGGCAATCAGCCCCAGCATTTT. Amino acid sequence: CASSPGTGGFGNQPQHF.

The V and J genes are TRBV11-3 and TRBJ2-5; no clear D. CDR1 and CDR2 (germline): SGHNT, YENEEA. CDR3 size: 12 residues. V gave up 3 bases and J gave up 7 bases, with 9 bases separating them. CDR3 in DNA: TGTGCCAGCAGCTTTTCTTCCCCGACCCAGTACTTC. Amino acids: CASSFSSPTQYF.

The chain has TRBV18 and TRBJ2-1, with TRBD1 matching over 8 bases. Germline V CDR1 and CDR2: KGHSH, LQKENI. After removal of 10 bases from V and 8 bases from J, the junction contained 4 bases not matched to a gene. This CDR3 comprises 11 residues. CDR3 nucleotides: TGTGCCAACGGACAGGGACATGAGCAGTTCTTC. This codes for CANGQGHEQFF.

The chain employs TRBV18 and TRBJ1-5; D gene uncertain. From germline, CDR1 is KGHSH and CDR2 LQKENI. The CDR3 totals 19 residues. V was shortened by 6 bases and J by 0 bases, with 24 bases between the two germline ends. The CDR3 DNA reads as TGTGCCAGCTCCGAGAACCCTGTTTGGCAGTCCTATAGCAATCAGCCCCAGCATTTT. Its protein is CASSENPVWQSYSNQPQHF. Supplemented by reference TRBV18 and TRBJ1-5, the full variable domain reads NAGVMQNPRHLVRRRGQEARLRCSPMKGHSHVYWYRQLPEEGLKFMVYLQKENIIDESGMPKERFSAEFPKEGPSILRIQQVVRGDSAAYFCASSENPVWQSYSNQPQHFGDGTRLSIL.

The chain employs TRBV10-3 and TRBJ2-5; tentatively, D is TRBD1 (5 bases). The germline V gene encodes CDR1 ENHRY and CDR2 SYGVKD. V lost 8 bases to trimming and J lost 0 bases, with 10 bases between them. This CDR3 contains 13 residues. CDR3 nucleotides: TGTGCCATCGCACCAGGGTACCAAGAGACCCAGTACTTC. Protein product: CAIAPGYQETQYF.

The V call is TRBV11-1, the J call TRBJ2-1; weak D call: TRBD1 (5 bases). Looked up from germline, CDR1 is SGHAT and CDR2 is FQDESV (reference sequence). Between the trimmed V and J ends, which lost 6 bases and 0 bases, there was a span of 15 bases. The CDR3 runs to 16 residues. The CDR3 loop reads CASSSTEKLSYNEQFF. For the CDR3, the DNA is TGTGCCAGCAGTTCGACAGAAAAGCTCTCCTACAATGAGCAGTTCTTC.

The rearrangement uses TRBV11-1 and TRBJ1-1; D unresolved. Germline assignment: CDR1 SGHAT and CDR2 FQDESV (reference sequence). The CDR3 covers 13 residues. V dropped 2 bases and J dropped 1 base, with 5 bases sitting between them. DNA for the CDR3: TGTGCCAGCAGCTTACCCCCGAACACTGAAGCTTTCTTT. This codes for CASSLPPNTEAFF.

The genes are TRBV11-1 and TRBJ2-5; unclear D gene. This CDR3 spans 14 amino acids. The V and J ends lost 5 bases and 0 bases respectively, with 10 bases between them. Germline CDR1 SGHAT, CDR2 FQDESV (reference sequence). CDR3 loop: CASSASWNQETQYF. The CDR3 bases are TGTGCCAGCAGCGCCAGCTGGAACCAAGAGACCCAGTACTTC. Looking up the rest from reference TRBV11-1 and TRBJ2-5 gives the full variable domain: EAEVAQSPRYKITEKSQAVAFWCDPISGHATLYWYRQILGQGPELLVQFQDESVVDDSQLPKDRFSAERLKGVDSTLKIQPAELGDSAMYLCASSASWNQETQYFGPGTRLLVL.

Here the CDR3 reads CASSVGSSAVGETQYF. The CDR3 DNA sequence: TGTGCCAGCAGCGTAGGTTCCAGCGCTGTGGGTGAGACCCAGTACTTC. The chain has TRBV9 and TRBJ2-5; D not certain. Germline V gene sequence: CDR1 SGDLS, CDR2 YYNGEE. V shed 0 bases and J shed 5 bases, with 17 bases lying between them. This CDR3 comprises 16 residues.

V is TRBV4-3 and J is TRBJ2-7; TRBD1 might be the D (5 bases). V lost 2 bases and J lost 3, with 8 bases in between. CDR1 and CDR2 from the germline V gene are LGHNA and YSLEER. This CDR3 has 13 residues. CDR3 amino acids: CASSQTQGYEQYF. For the CDR3, the DNA is TGCGCCAGCAGCCAAACCCAGGGCTACGAGCAGTACTTC.

The V call is TRBV6-5, the J call TRBJ1-1, with TRBD1 as a possible D gene (5 bases). The germline V gene encodes CDR1 MNHEY and CDR2 SVGAGI. The CDR3 contains 14 residues. V lost 8 bases to trimming and J lost 1 base, with 14 bases between them. CDR3 sequence reads: CASLFRGGNTEAFF. The CDR3 DNA sequence: TGTGCCAGCCTATTCCGCGGGGGGAACACTGAAGCTTTCTTT.

This chain uses TRBV18 with TRBJ1-2; D possibly corresponds to TRBD1 (5 bases). The germline CDR1 and CDR2 sequences are KGHSH and LQKENI. V was shortened by 3 bases and J by 3 bases, with 14 bases between the two germline ends. CDR3 length: 15 residues. The CDR3 loop is CASSPSRGEDYGYTF. The DNA for the CDR3 is TGTGCCAGCTCACCCTCAAGAGGGGAAGACTATGGCTACACCTTC.

This sequence joins TRBV2 and TRBJ1-2; 7 bases agree with TRBD1. Germline CDR1 SNHLY, CDR2 FYNNEI. The trim removed 6 bases at V and 3 bases at J, leaving 7 bases unmatched. CDR3 length: 14 amino acids. The CDR3 DNA sequence: TGTGCCAGCAGACTTGACAGGGAAGACTATGGCTACACCTTC. This encodes CASRLDREDYGYTF.

The chain is built from TRBV5-1 and TRBJ1-2; unclear D gene. CDR3 length equals 13 residues. Germline V gene data show CDR1 as SGHRS and CDR2 as YFSETQ. V gave up 0 bases and J gave up 4 bases, with 7 bases separating them. CDR3 protein: CASSLETSYGYTF. The CDR3 bases are TGCGCCAGCAGCTTGGAAACTTCCTATGGCTACACCTTC. Drawing the rest from reference TRBV5-1 and TRBJ1-2, the complete variable domain is KAGVTQTPRYLIKTRGQQVTLSCSPISGHRSVSWYQQTPGQGLQFLFEYFSETQRNKGNFPGRFSGRQFSNSRSEMNVSTLELGDSALYLCASSLETSYGYTFGSGTRLTVV.

The sample holds a few counts of this clone. This chain links TRBV3-1 (or the pseudogene TRBV3-2) with TRBJ1-5; 7 bases match TRBD1. V dropped 3 bases and J dropped 6; count of bases not matched to a gene: 8. The CDR3 length is 15 residues. Germline loops: CDR1 LGHDT, CDR2 YNNKEL (reference sequence). Written as DNA, the CDR3 is TGTGCCAGCAGCCAGCAAACAGGGGCGAGTCAGCCCCAGCATTTT. This sequence encodes CASSQQTGASQPQHF.